Presented here are 20 T cell receptor beta chains from one specimen sequenced in a study of blood T cell repertoires in COVID-19. Assay used: immunoSEQ multiplex PCR; TCRdb lists only in-frame clones, some missing. Of 150,000 to 200,000 clones detected, more than 75% appear once; the ten largest clones hold approximately 4%. Input material: peripheral blood. The origin of the receptors is a man between 18 and 35 years old with active or convalescent COVID-19.

The chain links TRBV15 to TRBJ1-1; D gene uncertain. This CDR3 is 15 amino acids long. Per germline, CDR1 LNHNV and CDR2 YYDKDF (reference sequence). Deletions cut 4 bases from V and 2 bases from J, with 14 bases between. The CDR3 spells CATSTRSGRNTEAFF. Here the CDR3 DNA reads TGTGCCACCAGCACTCGATCAGGCAGAAACACTGAAGCTTTCTTT.

This chain uses TRBV12-5 with TRBJ1-6; D uncertain. This CDR3 region has 14 residues. V lost 5 bases to trimming and J lost 9 bases, with 14 bases between them. CDR1 is LGHNT, CDR2 FRNRAP, per germline. CDR3 in DNA: TGTGCTAGTGGTCCCGACGGGTATTCTTCACCCCTCCACTTT. Its translation is CASGPDGYSSPLHF.

This CDR3 is CASSPSISATNEKLFF. CDR3 in DNA: TGTGCCAGCAGCCCATCCATCAGCGCAACTAATGAAAAACTGTTTTTT. The J gene is TRBJ1-4, the V gene TRBV7-9; D unclear. Trimming removed 5 bases at V and 0 bases at J, with 13 bases between. Germline-derived CDR1 and CDR2 are SEHNR and FQNEAQ (reference sequence). The CDR3 covers 16 residues.

This chain connects TRBV9 to TRBJ2-5; 9 bases line up with TRBD2. The CDR3 loop spans 16 amino acids. The V and J ends lost 4 bases and 1 base, in that order; junction bases with no gene match: 8. The germline V gene encodes CDR1 SGDLS and CDR2 YYNGEE. The CDR3 protein is CASSTAGGRGQETQYF. The CDR3 DNA follows: TGTGCCAGCAGCACCGCCGGCGGGAGGGGCCAAGAGACCCAGTACTTC.

The chain joins TRBV6-1 to TRBJ2-1; 8 positions agree with TRBD2. This CDR3 is 15 amino acids long. The ends lost 2 bases at V and 4 bases at J; junction bases unmatched: 4. Germline V gene lookup returns CDR1 MNHNS and CDR2 SASEGT. The CDR3 here is CASSEMSGGYNEQFF. CDR3 in DNA: TGTGCCAGCAGTGAAATGAGCGGGGGTTACAATGAGCAGTTCTTC.

The table lists this clone with a count of one. The chain couples TRBV18 to TRBJ2-1, with 11 nucleotides matching TRBD2. CDR1 is KGHSH and CDR2 is LQKENI in the germline V gene. The V and J ends lost 0 bases and 9 bases, in that order; junction bases with no gene match: 7. This CDR3 is built from 16 residues. The DNA for the CDR3 is TGTGCCAGCTCACCACCTGTACTAGCGGGAGAAGCTGAGCAGTTCTTC. Translation: CASSPPVLAGEAEQFF.

This chain joins TRBV4-3 and TRBJ1-4, with D possibly being TRBD1 (5 bases). This CDR3 has 16 residues. Trimming left V 0 bases short and J 5 bases short, with 13 bases between. Germline V gene sequence: CDR1 LGHNA, CDR2 YSLEER. CDR3 loop: CASSQDTGFPNEKLFF. The CDR3 DNA follows: TGCGCCAGCAGCCAAGATACAGGTTTTCCCAATGAAAAACTGTTTTTT.

This clone was recorded only once. The chain joins TRBV9 to TRBJ2-1, with a possible D match to TRBD2 (6 bases). The germline V and J ends were trimmed by 0 bases and 0 bases, with 7 bases remaining between them. The CDR3 is 15 amino acids. Germline CDR1 is SGDLS and CDR2 is YYNGEE. The CDR3 reads CASSVGAGSYNEQFF. DNA for the CDR3: TGTGCCAGCAGCGTAGGAGCGGGCTCCTACAATGAGCAGTTCTTC.

This clone was picked up a small number of times. This sequence joins TRBV2 and TRBJ1-6; D is unresolved. The CDR3 totals 15 residues. CDR1 and CDR2 from the germline V gene are SNHLY and FYNNEI. Trimming left V 7 bases short and J 7 bases short, with 17 bases between. CDR3 in amino acids: CASTRASPGNSPLHF. As DNA, the CDR3 is TGTGCCAGCACGCGGGCAAGCCCGGGGAATTCACCCCTCCACTTT.

V usage is TRBV27 and J usage is TRBJ2-7, with 7 bases lining up with TRBD1. The germline V gene encodes CDR1 MNHEY and CDR2 SMNVEV (reference sequence). V gave up 3 bases and J gave up 2 bases; unmatched junction bases: 7. The CDR3 is 15 amino acids. The CDR3 region is CASSFGSGGAYEQYF. CDR3 in DNA: TGTGCCAGCAGTTTCGGGTCAGGGGGAGCCTACGAGCAGTACTTC.

V gene TRBV2 combines with J gene TRBJ2-6; a weak D match, TRBD1 (5 bases). The CDR3 has 14 amino acids. V was pared by 11 bases and J by 2 bases, with 13 bases between. The germline V gene encodes CDR1 SNHLY and CDR2 FYNNEI. The DNA for the CDR3 is TGTGCCGGCTCCTCGACAGCTGGGGCCAACGTCCTGACTTTC. Amino acids: CAGSSTAGANVLTF.

V is TRBV27 and J is TRBJ2-7; possible D gene TRBD2, 6 bases. This CDR3 is 15 amino acids long. V shed 3 bases and J shed 2 bases, with 14 bases lying between them. Per germline, CDR1 MNHEY and CDR2 SMNVEV (reference sequence). The CDR3 nucleotides are TGTGCCAGCAGTTTGAGTTCCCCGGGAGCCTACGAGCAGTACTTC. Its protein is CASSLSSPGAYEQYF.

The J gene is TRBJ2-3, the V gene TRBV11-3; the D gene is possibly TRBD1 (6 bases). The CDR3 has 14 residues. Trimming removed 6 bases from V and 3 bases from J, with 13 bases in between. CDR1 and CDR2 from the germline V gene are SGHNT and YENEEA. CDR3 in amino acids: CASSQGWGTDTQYF. The CDR3 coding sequence is TGTGCCAGCAGTCAGGGGTGGGGGACAGATACGCAGTATTTT.

The chain links TRBV5-6 to TRBJ2-1, with 10 bases lining up with TRBD2. V lost 3 bases to trimming and J lost 0 bases; unmatched junction nucleotides: 3. Germline-derived CDR1 and CDR2 are SGHDT and YYEEEE. The CDR3 spans 16 residues. The CDR3 DNA is TGTGCCAGCAGCTGGGGACTAGCGAGCTCCTACAATGAGCAGTTCTTC. Translating gives CASSWGLASSYNEQFF.

This rearrangement joins TRBV11-2 to TRBJ1-1, with a weak D call TRBD1 (6 bases). The V end was cut by 2 bases, the J end by 2 bases, with 15 bases between. CDR1 SGHAT and CDR2 FQNNGV come from the germline V gene. The CDR3 has 16 amino acids. In DNA form, the CDR3 reads TGTGCCAGCAGCTTACTACCGGCAGGGGAAAACACTGAAGCTTTCTTT. It codes for CASSLLPAGENTEAFF.

The J gene is TRBJ1-2, the V gene TRBV5-1, with TRBD1 matching over 7 bases. Trimming took 0 bases from V and 8 from J; bases not matched to a gene: 10. The CDR3 loop spans 15 amino acids. The V gene's germline CDR1 is SGHRS and CDR2 YFSETQ. CDR3 sequence: CASSLAILGQWGYTF. The CDR3 coding sequence is TGCGCCAGCAGCTTGGCCATACTGGGACAGTGGGGCTACACCTTC.

The chain has TRBV9 and TRBJ1-4, with D possibly matching TRBD1 (5 bases). The CDR3 runs to 14 residues. CDR1 SGDLS and CDR2 YYNGEE come from the germline V gene. V was shortened by 3 bases and J by 7 bases, with 13 bases between the two germline ends. The DNA of the CDR3 is TGTGCCAGCAGCGCCGCGGGGCGGTCTGAAAAACTGTTTTTT. Its translation: CASSAAGRSEKLFF.

This rearrangement joins TRBV24-1 to TRBJ2-1; 13 positions agree with TRBD2. CDR1 and CDR2 (germline): KGHDR, SFDVKD. Germline trimming cut 4 bases from V and 5 bases from J; bases unmatched to any gene: 1. The CDR3 spans 15 residues. The CDR3 DNA sequence: TGTGCCACCAGTGAGACTAGCGGGGGGAACAATGAGCAGTTCTTC. Protein sequence: CATSETSGGNNEQFF.

The chain links TRBV5-1 to TRBJ1-1; perhaps TRBD1 as D (6 bases). This CDR3 region has 12 residues. Germline assignment: CDR1 SGHRS and CDR2 YFSETQ. V was shortened by 4 bases and J by 8 bases, with 12 bases between the two germline ends. CDR3 in DNA: TGCGCCAGCAGCCCCCGAGGGGGAGAAGCTTTCTTT. Amino acids: CASSPRGGEAFF.

This clone showed up just a few times. J is TRBJ2-3 and V is TRBV24-1; 10 positions match TRBD2. The ends lost 3 bases at V and 8 bases at J; junction bases unmatched: 7. Looked up from germline, CDR1 is KGHDR and CDR2 is SFDVKD. The CDR3 extends over 15 amino acids. The CDR3 nucleotides read TGTGCCACCAGTGATCCTAGCGGGAGTTCCCTTACGCAGTATTTT. Translation: CATSDPSGSSLTQYF.